Listed below are T cell receptor beta chains from one sample, sequenced in a study of shared clonotypes between healthy human individuals. Here immunoSEQ multiplex PCR was the method, and the copy in TCRdb shows in-frame clones only, minus some. The sample holds around 1,100,000 clones, around three quarters seen once. The sequencing input was memory CD4+ T cells from PBMCs. Every receptor here comes from a man between 18 and 35 years old in good health. Some clones in this sample may be carry-over from other donors' samples. CDR3s leave out the opening cysteine and the closing phenylalanine or tryptophan. A D gene is named only where the DNA matches it firmly.

. | TRBV2 | ASTISTDTQY
. | TRBV10-2 | ASRPMGATGELF
. | TRBV7-9 | ASSSRGPDEQY
. | TRBV10-3 | AISEVLGKNTGELF
. | TRBV6-5 | ASSLNSALVGDTQY
. | TRBV29-1 | SVEVGPAETQY
. | TRBV9 | ASSVGGSDTEAF
TRBD1 | TRBV6-7 | ASSPAGTGTINQPQH
. | TRBV10-3 | AISESGRDTYEQY
TRBD2 | TRBV6-5 | ASNPAGGSSYEQY
TRBD2 | TRBV7-8 | ASSLFLAETSYEQY
. | TRBV5-1 | ASSWDYNEQF
. | TRBV28 | ASRAGGGHTEAF
TRBD1 | TRBV7-2 | ASSPRDRQETQY
. | TRBV15 | ATSPRNSEGQF